What follows are 18 T cell receptor beta chains derived from one specimen sequenced in a study of control samples from healthy donors and cancer patients. Repertoires were generated with immunoSEQ multiplex PCR, while TCRdb's copy carries only in-frame clones and drops some. The sample gives approximately 170,000 clones, 92% of which show up once; 0.55% to 0.7% is in the top ten. Sequencing input: blood. The receptors were sampled from a woman between 25 and 40 years old in good health.

The chain recombines TRBV5-6 with TRBJ1-5; D gene uncertain. The CDR3 length is 18 residues. Per the germline V gene, CDR1 is SGHDT and CDR2 is YYEEEE. Deletions cut 1 base from V and 0 bases from J, with 17 bases between. The CDR3 bases are TGTGCCAGCAGCTTGTCCCTCCAAGGAGCTTATAGCAATCAGCCCCAGCATTTT. Amino acids: CASSLSLQGAYSNQPQHF. The variable domain in full, completed from reference TRBV5-6 and TRBJ1-5, reads DAGVTQSPTHLIKTRGQQVTLRCSPKSGHDTVSWYQQALGQGPQFIFQYYEEEERQRGNFPDRFSGHQFPNYSSELNVNALLLGDSALYLCASSLSLQGAYSNQPQHFGDGTRLSIL.

V usage is TRBV19 and J usage is TRBJ2-1; possibly TRBD1 or TRBD2 for D (6 bases each). The V end lost 7 bases, the J end lost 4 bases, and 17 bases lay between the germline ends. The CDR3 totals 15 residues. Per germline, CDR1 LNHDA and CDR2 SQIVND (reference sequence). The CDR3 spells CASNLGGGAYNEQFF. The CDR3 nucleotides are TGTGCCAGTAATTTAGGGGGAGGAGCGTACAATGAGCAGTTCTTC. Filled out from reference TRBV19 and TRBJ2-1, the complete variable domain reads DGGITQSPKYLFRKEGQNVTLSCEQNLNHDAMYWYRQDPGQGLRLIYYSQIVNDFQKGDIAEGYSVSREKKESFPLTVTSAQKNPTAFYLCASNLGGGAYNEQFFGPGTRLTVL.

This sequence joins TRBV28 and TRBJ1-3, with a tentative D call TRBD1 (5 bases). V lost 2 bases, J lost 2 bases, and 13 bases lay in between. Per the germline V gene, CDR1 is MDHEN and CDR2 is SYDVKM. The CDR3 totals 16 residues. CDR3 in amino acids: CASSLGDGETGNTIYF. DNA of the CDR3: TGTGCCAGCAGTTTAGGGGACGGTGAAACTGGAAACACCATATATTTT.

V is TRBV6-5 and J is TRBJ2-6; D is ambiguous. This CDR3 is 16 amino acids long. Looked up from germline, CDR1 is MNHEY and CDR2 is SVGAGI. With 2 bases removed from V and 1 base from J, the gap between germline ends came to 9 bases. The CDR3 nucleotides are TGTGCCAGCAGTTACCTAATGGGTTCTGGGGCCAACGTCCTGACTTTC. Protein sequence: CASSYLMGSGANVLTF.

J is TRBJ2-7 and V is TRBV30; either TRBD1 or TRBD2 may supply D (5 bases each). V shed 5 bases and J shed 5 bases, with 16 bases lying between them. Germline assignment: CDR1 GTSNPN and CDR2 SVGIG (reference sequence). This CDR3 contains 13 residues. The CDR3 bases are TGTGCCTGGGGGGACGTCCGCCCCCACGAGCAGTACTTC. Protein: CAWGDVRPHEQYF.

The J gene is TRBJ2-1, the V gene TRBV9, with unresolved D. The CDR3 is made up of 14 amino acids. V gave up 3 bases and J gave up 0 bases, with 7 bases separating them. Germline values: CDR1 SGDLS, CDR2 YYNGEE. CDR3 region: CASSEWGSYNEQFF. CDR3 nucleotide sequence: TGTGCCAGCAGCGAGTGGGGCTCCTACAATGAGCAGTTCTTC.

This clone has just one count. V usage is TRBV6-6 and J usage is TRBJ1-1; D gene unclear. Trimming shortened V by 0 bases and J by 5 bases, and 10 bases separated the two germline ends. CDR3 length equals 14 residues. The germline gives CDR1 MNHNY, CDR2 SVGAGI (reference sequence). The CDR3 region is CASSYSMGWTEAFF. CDR3 nucleotide sequence: TGTGCCAGCAGTTACTCGATGGGTTGGACTGAAGCTTTCTTT.

This chain uses TRBV6-2 or TRBV6-3 with TRBJ1-1, with 7 bases matching TRBD1. V dropped 8 bases and J dropped 7; count of bases not matched to a gene: 13. The germline gives CDR1 MNHEY, CDR2 SVGEGT. CDR3 size: 14 residues. CDR3 loop: CASRRDREIGEAFF. For the CDR3, the DNA is TGTGCCAGCCGCCGCGACAGGGAAATCGGTGAAGCTTTCTTT.

V gene TRBV13 combines with J gene TRBJ1-1; 7 bases agree with TRBD1. CDR1 is PRHDT, CDR2 FYEKMQ, per germline (reference sequence). The CDR3 is 16 residues long. After removal of 1 base from V and 0 bases from J, the junction contained 5 bases not matched to a gene. The CDR3 region has the DNA TGTGCCAGCAGCTTAGTACAAGGACAGGTGAACACTGAAGCTTTCTTT. Protein sequence: CASSLVQGQVNTEAFF.

The chain combines TRBV27 with TRBJ2-1; 10 bases fit TRBD2. Germline-derived CDR1 and CDR2 are MNHEY and SMNVEV (reference sequence). V shed 5 bases and J 10 bases; nucleotides not matched to a gene: 8. The CDR3 has 14 residues. In DNA form, the CDR3 reads TGTGCCAGCAGTCTACAGGGACTAGCGCAGGAGCAGTTCTTC. Its translation: CASSLQGLAQEQFF.

The chain recombines TRBV19 with TRBJ1-1, with D uncertain. CDR3 size: 13 residues. CDR1 is LNHDA, CDR2 SQIVND, per germline (reference sequence). V was clipped by 3 bases and J by 0 bases, with 5 bases between them. CDR3 sequence reads: CASSIRMNTEAFF. In DNA form, the CDR3 reads TGTGCCAGTAGTATTAGGATGAACACTGAAGCTTTCTTT. The full variable domain, its missing parts supplied by reference TRBV19 and TRBJ1-1, is DGGITQSPKYLFRKEGQNVTLSCEQNLNHDAMYWYRQDPGQGLRLIYYSQIVNDFQKGDIAEGYSVSREKKESFPLTVTSAQKNPTAFYLCASSIRMNTEAFFGQGTRLTVV.

The chain uses TRBV5-4 and TRBJ2-5, with TRBD2 matching 8 bases. Germline loops: CDR1 SGHNT, CDR2 YYREEE (reference sequence). After removal of 3 bases from V and 3 bases from J, the junction contained 1 base not matched to a gene. This CDR3 comprises 13 residues. The CDR3 sequence is CASSSGGEETQYF. The CDR3 DNA follows: TGTGCCAGCAGCTCGGGAGGGGAAGAGACCCAGTACTTC.

The chain combines TRBV9 with TRBJ1-6, with unresolved D. The CDR3 covers 16 residues. Trimming took 2 bases from V and 0 from J, leaving 9 bases between them. CDR1 SGDLS and CDR2 YYNGEE come from the germline V gene. This CDR3 is CASSVTSSSYNSPLHF. The CDR3 DNA follows: TGTGCCAGCAGCGTTACCAGTAGCTCCTATAATTCACCCCTCCACTTT.

The chain recombines TRBV28 with TRBJ2-2; TRBD2 might be the D (5 bases). The CDR3 totals 13 residues. The V end was cut by 4 bases, the J end by 8 bases, with 11 bases between. From germline, CDR1 is MDHEN and CDR2 SYDVKM. Here the CDR3 reads CASSYGLSGELFF. The DNA for the CDR3 is TGTGCCAGCAGTTATGGACTCTCGGGGGAGCTGTTTTTT.

The chain couples TRBV20-1 to TRBJ1-5, with D possibly being TRBD1 (5 bases). The CDR3 extends over 15 amino acids. Germline V gives CDR1 DFQATT, CDR2 SNEGSKA (reference sequence). With 3 bases removed from V and 0 bases from J, the gap between germline ends came to 12 bases. The CDR3 reads CSASRDSRSNQPQHF. As DNA, the CDR3 is TGCAGTGCTAGTCGTGACAGTCGTAGCAATCAGCCCCAGCATTTT.

The DNA for the CDR3 is TGTGCCAGCAGCAACTCGGACAGGGTCTACGAGCAGTACTTC. Protein product: CASSNSDRVYEQYF. The rearrangement uses TRBV7-2 and TRBJ2-7; 8 nucleotides align to TRBD1. With 5 bases clipped from V and 3 bases from J, the junction kept 6 bases outside the gene matches. CDR3 length: 14 residues. Germline-derived CDR1 and CDR2 are SGHTA and FQGNSA.

This chain joins TRBV4-2 and TRBJ2-1, with 7 bases aligning to TRBD2. CDR3 length: 16 residues. The J segment lost 2 bases and the V segment lost 1 base, leaving 5 bases of the junction unmatched. Germline lookup yields CDR1 LGHNA and CDR2 YNFKEQ. The CDR3 protein is CASSQANGRTYNEQFF. DNA for the CDR3: TGTGCCAGCAGCCAAGCAAACGGGAGGACCTACAATGAGCAGTTCTTC.

The chain employs TRBV10-3 and TRBJ1-2, with TRBD1 as a possible D gene (6 bases). Germline V gene lookup returns CDR1 ENHRY and CDR2 SYGVKD. Trimming took off 6 bases at V and 0 bases at J, with 11 bases between the two ends. CDR3 length equals 14 residues. CDR3 residues: CAIRTGTSNYGYTF. In nucleotides, the CDR3 is TGTGCCATCAGAACAGGGACCTCTAACTATGGCTACACCTTC.